The entry that follows covers one T cell receptor (beta chain) sequence. The data were obtained in a study of blood T cell repertoires in COVID-19. Study-wide context: Sample material is recorded as cDNA or gDNA derived from T cells, B-cell-depleted T cells, or PBMCs.

Authors' methods: Reference gene primer amplification in the assay estimated nucleated cell counts. Generated by immunoSEQ multiplex PCR, the TCRdb table keeps only in-frame clones and is missing some. From that table come the V and J calls and clone size; the DNA was used to work out D and trimming. The table lists some 270,000 clones, roughly 88% of them singletons, with 0.7% to 1% in the top ten. This receptor was identified in a human donor with COVID-19, enrolled during active disease. The donor label of this sample is uncertain. Sequencing was done on a sample of peripheral blood.

CDR3 DNA sequence: TGTGCCAGCAGCTTAGGATCTGGGGGCAGTTGGTATGGCTACACCTTC. This gives the protein CASSLGSGGSWYGYTF. The chain couples TRBV7-2 to TRBJ1-2, with a possible D match to TRBD1 (6 bases). The CDR3 runs to 16 residues. CDR1 is SGHTA, CDR2 FQGNSA, per germline. V lost 1 base, J lost 5 bases, and 17 bases lay in between.